This section outlines one T cell receptor (beta chain) sequence together with its context. The antigen remains unidentified. Trimming left V 7 bases short and J 2 bases short, with 11 bases between. CDR1 is DFQATT, CDR2 SNEGSKA, per germline (reference sequence). The CDR3 has 12 residues. The record originates from a study of CD8 T cells in ankylosing spondylitis. A single record per CDR3 protein comes from TCRdb applying MiXCR to the 5' RACE reads. This table has 400,000 or so distinct CDR3 sequences, roughly 26% appearing once. General observations from the study: The study identified a TCR beta motif of under ten highly homologous variants that appeared characteristic of ankylosing spondylitis blood.

This receptor was taken from a male donor with ankylosing spondylitis. This chain connects TRBV20-1 to TRBJ2-5, with D perhaps TRBD2 (6 bases). The specimen sequenced was blood, either unsorted or a sorted T cell fraction (not recorded which). In DNA form, the CDR3 reads TGCAGTGTAAGGGAGGTACAAGAGACCCAGTACTTC. It specifies CSVREVQETQYF.